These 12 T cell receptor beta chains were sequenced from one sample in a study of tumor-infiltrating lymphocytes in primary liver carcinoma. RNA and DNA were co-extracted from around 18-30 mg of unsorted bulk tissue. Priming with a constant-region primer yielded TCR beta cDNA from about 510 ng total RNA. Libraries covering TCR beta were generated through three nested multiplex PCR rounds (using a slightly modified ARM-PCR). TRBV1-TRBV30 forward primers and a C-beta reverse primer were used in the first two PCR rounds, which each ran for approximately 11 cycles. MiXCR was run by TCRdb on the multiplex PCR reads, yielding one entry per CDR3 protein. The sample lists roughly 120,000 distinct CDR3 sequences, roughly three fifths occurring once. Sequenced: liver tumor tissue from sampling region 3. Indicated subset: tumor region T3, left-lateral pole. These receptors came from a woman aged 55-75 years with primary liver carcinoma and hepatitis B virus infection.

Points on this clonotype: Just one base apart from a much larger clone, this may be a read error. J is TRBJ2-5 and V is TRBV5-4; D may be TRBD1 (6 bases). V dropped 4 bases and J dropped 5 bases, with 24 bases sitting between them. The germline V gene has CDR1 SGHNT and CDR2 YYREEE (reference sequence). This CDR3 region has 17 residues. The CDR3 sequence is CASSGRSGHEGGETQYF. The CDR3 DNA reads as TGTGCCAGCAGCGGCCGATCGGGACACGAGGGTGGGGAGACCCAGTACTTC. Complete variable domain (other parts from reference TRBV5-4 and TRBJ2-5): ETGVTQSPTHLIKTRGQQVTLRCSSQSGHNTVSWYQQALGQGPQFIFQYYREEENGRGNFPPRFSGLQFPNYSSELNVNALELDDSALYLCASSGRSGHEGGETQYFGPGTRLLVL.

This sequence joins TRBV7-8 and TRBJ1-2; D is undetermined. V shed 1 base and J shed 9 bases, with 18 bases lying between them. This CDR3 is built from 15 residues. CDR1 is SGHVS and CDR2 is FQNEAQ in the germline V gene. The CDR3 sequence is CASSLVSASLLCYTF. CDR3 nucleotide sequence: TGTGCCAGCAGCTTAGTATCAGCCTCTTTGTTATGCTACACCTTC.

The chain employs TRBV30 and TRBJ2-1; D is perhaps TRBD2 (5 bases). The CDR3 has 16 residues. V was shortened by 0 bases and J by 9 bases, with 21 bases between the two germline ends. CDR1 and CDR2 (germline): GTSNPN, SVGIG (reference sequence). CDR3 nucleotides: TGTGCCTGGAGTGTACGGGCCTCCGGAGGTTTGGTTGAGCAGTTCTTC. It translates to CAWSVRASGGLVEQFF.

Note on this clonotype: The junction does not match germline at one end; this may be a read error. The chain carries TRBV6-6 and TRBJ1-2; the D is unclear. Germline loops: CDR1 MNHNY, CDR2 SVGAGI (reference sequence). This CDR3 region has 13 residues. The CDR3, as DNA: TGTGCCAGCAGTTACGGGAACAAGGGCGGCTACATCTTC. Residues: CASSYGNKGGYIF.

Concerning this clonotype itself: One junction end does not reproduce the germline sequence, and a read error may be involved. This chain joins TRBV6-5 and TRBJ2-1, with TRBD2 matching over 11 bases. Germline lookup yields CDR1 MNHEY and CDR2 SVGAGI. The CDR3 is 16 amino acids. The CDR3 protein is CASSPPGLAVHDEQFF. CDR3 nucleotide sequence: TGCGCCAGCAGTCCGCCGGGACTAGCGGTCCACGATGAACAGTTCTTC.

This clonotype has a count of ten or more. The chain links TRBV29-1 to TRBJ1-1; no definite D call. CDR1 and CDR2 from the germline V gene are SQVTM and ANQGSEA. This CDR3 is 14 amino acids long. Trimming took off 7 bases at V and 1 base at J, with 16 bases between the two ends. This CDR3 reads CSASWVDKNTEAFF. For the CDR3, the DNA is TGCAGCGCCTCATGGGTAGATAAGAACACTGAAGCTTTCTTT.

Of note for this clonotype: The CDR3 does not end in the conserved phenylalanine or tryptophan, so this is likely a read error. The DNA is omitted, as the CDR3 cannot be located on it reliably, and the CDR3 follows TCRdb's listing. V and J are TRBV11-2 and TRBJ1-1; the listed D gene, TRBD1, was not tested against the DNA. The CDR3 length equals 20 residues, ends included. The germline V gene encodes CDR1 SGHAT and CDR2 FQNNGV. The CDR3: CASSPDQHGHLRFWGYEAFV.

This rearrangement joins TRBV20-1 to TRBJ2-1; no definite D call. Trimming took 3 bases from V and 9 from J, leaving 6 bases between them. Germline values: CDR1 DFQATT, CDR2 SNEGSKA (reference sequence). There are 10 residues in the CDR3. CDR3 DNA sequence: TGCAGTGCTAGGATCGGTGAGCAGTTCTTC. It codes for CSARIGEQFF.

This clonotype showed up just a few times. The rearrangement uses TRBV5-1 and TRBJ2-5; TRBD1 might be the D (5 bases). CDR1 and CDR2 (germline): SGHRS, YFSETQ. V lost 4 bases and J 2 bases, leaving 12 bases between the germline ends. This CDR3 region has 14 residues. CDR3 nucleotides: TGCGCCAGCAGCCATCTGCAGGGACAAGAGACCCAGTACTTC. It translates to CASSHLQGQETQYF.

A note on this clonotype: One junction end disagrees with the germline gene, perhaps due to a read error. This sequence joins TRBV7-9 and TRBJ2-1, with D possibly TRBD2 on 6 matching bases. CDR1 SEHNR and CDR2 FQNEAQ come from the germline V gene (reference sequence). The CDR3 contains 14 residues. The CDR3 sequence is CASSLGDSYDEQFF. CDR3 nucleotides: TGTGCTAGCAGCTTGGGGGACTCCTACGATGAGCAGTTCTTC.

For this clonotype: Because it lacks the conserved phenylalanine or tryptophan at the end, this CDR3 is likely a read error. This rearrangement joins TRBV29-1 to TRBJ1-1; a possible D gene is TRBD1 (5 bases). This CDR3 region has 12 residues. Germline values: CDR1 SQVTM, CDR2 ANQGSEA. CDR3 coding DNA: TGCAGAGTTGGGGGAGGAGGAACTGAAGCTTTCTTA. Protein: CRVGGGGTEAFL.

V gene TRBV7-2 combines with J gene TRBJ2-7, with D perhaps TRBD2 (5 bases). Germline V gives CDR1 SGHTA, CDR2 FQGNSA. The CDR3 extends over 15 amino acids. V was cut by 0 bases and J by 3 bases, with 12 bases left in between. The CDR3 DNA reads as TGTGCCAGCAGCTTAGCAGGGATAGGAGGCTACGAGCAGTACTTC. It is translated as CASSLAGIGGYEQYF. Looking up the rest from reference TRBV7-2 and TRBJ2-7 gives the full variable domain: GAGVSQSPSNKVTEKGKDVELRCDPISGHTALYWYRQSLGQGLEFLIYFQGNSAPDKSGLPSDRFSAERTGGSVSTLTIQRTQQEDSAVYLCASSLAGIGGYEQYFGPGTRLTVT.